The source of this TCR beta chain is a study of neurological immune-mediated disorders. Points from the study as a whole: No CDR3 amino acid sequences recurred among expanded clones across subjects, suggesting private repertoires in all groups. The multiple sclerosis repertoire cluster had no clinical or MRI correlate.

This clonotype was observed many times. Its specificity is not known. The starting material, 2 million PBMCs stored at -80 C, gave rise to the unsorted libraries. With 4 bases clipped from V and 2 bases from J, the junction kept 10 bases outside the gene matches. Germline V gene data show CDR1 as SGHRS and CDR2 as YFSETQ. CDR3 length: 16 residues. The team produced cDNA through 5'RACE using 10-nucleotide random UMIs. MiXCR was run by TCRdb on the 5' RACE reads, yielding one entry per CDR3 protein. This sample has just over 95,000 distinct CDR3 sequences, with 3% to 4% found just once. Sequencing was carried out using PBMCs. The chain combines TRBV5-1 with TRBJ2-5, with TRBD2 matching over 8 bases. This TCR came from a woman aged 18-29 years with multiple sclerosis. CDR3 sequence (DNA): TGCGCCAGCAGCGCCGGGACTCGCGGGGGGCAAGAGACCCAGTACTTC. It codes for CASSAGTRGGQETQYF.